Each of the 24 T cell receptor beta chains below was sequenced from the same sample in a study of early T cells in non-severe SARS-CoV-2 infection. TCRdb analysed the 5' RACE reads with MiXCR anew, one entry per CDR3 protein. Of over 60,000 distinct CDR3 sequences listed, about 9% are singletons. Source material: whole blood. All receptors derive from an adult who was a healthcare worker with PCR-confirmed SARS-CoV-2 infection or an uninfected control (not recorded which).

This clonotype came up many times. The V gene is TRBV7-2, the J gene TRBJ1-3; the match to TRBD1 covers 8 bases. The CDR3 runs to 14 residues. Germline CDR1 and CDR2: SGHTA and FQGNSA. V lost 10 bases and J lost 8; bases outside the gene matches: 13. The CDR3 nucleotides are TGTGCCACCTCAGGGGGCTTTGGTATTGACACCATATATTTT. It specifies CATSGGFGIDTIYF.

This clonotype was counted many times. This chain joins TRBV30 and TRBJ1-1, with 7 bases aligning to TRBD1. Germline trimming cut 4 bases from V and 0 bases from J; bases unmatched to any gene: 11. From germline, CDR1 is GTSNPN and CDR2 SVGIG (reference sequence). The CDR3 contains 16 residues. The CDR3 DNA reads as TGTGCCTGGAATCCCGGGACAGTACTTATGAACACTGAAGCTTTCTTT. This translates into CAWNPGTVLMNTEAFF.

This clonotype was recorded many times. The chain is built from TRBV12-3 or TRBV12-4 and TRBJ1-4; D is perhaps TRBD1 (5 bases). V lost 0 bases and J 8 bases, leaving 16 bases between the germline ends. The CDR3 has 16 amino acids. The CDR3 nucleotides are TGTGCCAGCAGTTTAGCCGGCGGGCGGAGGGGAGAAAAACTGTTTTTT. Protein product: CASSLAGGRRGEKLFF.

This clonotype was detected ten times or more. V and J are TRBV6-2 or TRBV6-3 and TRBJ2-5; 9 nucleotides align to TRBD2. V gave up 0 bases and J gave up 6 bases; unmatched junction bases: 17. Germline V gives CDR1 MNHEY, CDR2 SVGEGT. This CDR3 spans 19 amino acids. Written as DNA, the CDR3 is TGTGCCAGCAGTTACTCCCCCGGGCTAGCGGGAAGGTCTCCGAAGACCCAGTACTTC. It yields the protein CASSYSPGLAGRSPKTQYF.

This clonotype occurred many times. The V and J genes are TRBV20-1 and TRBJ2-2; D is possibly TRBD2 (5 bases). Germline V gene data show CDR1 as DFQATT and CDR2 as SNEGSKA (reference sequence). The ends were cut back, 6 bases at V and 4 bases at J, with 15 bases in the middle. CDR3 length: 14 residues. CDR3 sequence: CSAPRGSGTGELFF. CDR3 DNA: TGCAGTGCCCCACGGGGTTCGGGCACCGGGGAGCTGTTTTTT.

This clonotype has a handful of counts. The chain links TRBV7-4 to TRBJ2-7, with 11 bases fitting TRBD2. Trimming removed 6 bases from V and 6 bases from J; junction bases left unmatched: 13. Germline V gene lookup returns CDR1 SGHVT and CDR2 SQSDAQ. The CDR3 runs to 16 residues. CDR3 in DNA: TGTGCCAGCAGTCATACTAGCGGGGGCCAGCATTCCGAGCAGTACTTC. This codes for CASSHTSGGQHSEQYF.

CDR3: CSARGRGNEQYF. The CDR3 DNA sequence: TGCAGTGCTAGAGGACGGGGCAACGAGCAGTACTTC. The V and J genes are TRBV20-1 and TRBJ2-7, with D tentatively TRBD1 or TRBD2 (5 bases each). This CDR3 comprises 12 residues. V lost 1 base to trimming and J lost 5 bases, with 9 bases between them. The germline CDR1 and CDR2 sequences are DFQATT and SNEGSKA (reference sequence).

In this sample, this clonotype turned up a few times. The V gene is TRBV3-1, the J gene TRBJ2-5, with 11 nucleotides matching TRBD2. The germline gives CDR1 LGHDT, CDR2 YNNKEL (reference sequence). The CDR3 loop spans 17 amino acids. The ends lost 4 bases at V and 2 bases at J; junction bases unmatched: 9. The CDR3 bases are TGTGCCAGCAGCCGATCCGGGACTAGCGGAGGACAAGAGACCCAGTACTTC. Protein product: CASSRSGTSGGQETQYF.

This clonotype has at least ten counts. The V call is TRBV6-5, the J call TRBJ2-3, with D unclear. The CDR3 extends over 13 amino acids. Between the trimmed V and J ends, which lost 2 bases and 2 bases, there was a span of 5 bases. The V gene's germline CDR1 is MNHEY and CDR2 SVGAGI. CDR3 coding DNA: TGTGCCAGCAGTTACACCATCACAGATACGCAGTATTTT. Protein product: CASSYTITDTQYF.

As regards this clonotype: This may be a read error, as it is one base from a much larger clone. The CDR3 DNA follows: TGTGCCAGCAGTCCCCCGACAGGCGCGGCAACTAATGAAAAACAGTTTTTT. As protein: CASSPPTGAATNEKQFF. The chain has TRBV6-6 and TRBJ1-4; tentative D call: TRBD1 (6 bases). This CDR3 contains 17 residues. Germline CDR1 is MNHNY and CDR2 is SVGAGI (reference sequence).

This clonotype was counted between two and nine times. The CDR3 here is CASSVRGAGQPQHF. For the CDR3, the DNA is TGTGCCAGCAGTGTCCGGGGGGCAGGACAGCCCCAGCATTTT. This chain uses TRBV6-5 with TRBJ1-5, with D possibly being TRBD1 (6 bases). Germline lookup yields CDR1 MNHEY and CDR2 SVGAGI. The V end lost 5 bases, the J end lost 7 bases, and 15 bases lay between the germline ends. The CDR3 has 14 residues.

Many counts were recorded for this clonotype. The rearrangement joins TRBV9 to TRBJ2-1; D unclear. V dropped 0 bases and J dropped 10 bases, with 8 bases sitting between them. Germline V gene data show CDR1 as SGDLS and CDR2 as YYNGEE. This CDR3 spans 12 amino acids. CDR3 region: CASSVVNGEQFF. CDR3 sequence (DNA): TGTGCCAGCAGCGTAGTCAATGGGGAGCAGTTCTTC.

In its sample, this clonotype was seen many times. This chain joins TRBV7-9 and TRBJ2-7; 7 nucleotides agree with TRBD1. The trim removed 5 bases at V and 5 bases at J, leaving 6 bases unmatched. Germline V gene sequence: CDR1 SEHNR, CDR2 FQNEAQ (reference sequence). The CDR3 contains 13 residues. CDR3 nucleotide sequence: TGTGCCAGCAGCCCTCCAGGGGGTGACGAGCAGTACTTC. Its translation: CASSPPGGDEQYF.

This clonotype has at least ten counts. The chain links TRBV7-8 to TRBJ1-5; TRBD1 might be the D (6 bases). V lost 5 bases, J lost 3 bases, and 14 bases lay in between. Germline V CDR1 and CDR2: SGHVS, FQNEAQ. CDR3 length: 15 residues. CDR3 sequence reads: CASSPITGINQPQHF. CDR3 coding DNA: TGTGCCAGCAGCCCGATAACAGGGATCAATCAGCCCCAGCATTTT. The variable domain in full, with the rest retrieved from reference TRBV7-8 and TRBJ1-5, is GAGVSQSPRYKVAKRGQDVALRCDPISGHVSLFWYQQALGQGPEFLTYFQNEAQLDKSGLPSDRFFAERPEGSVSTLKIQRTQQEDSAVYLCASSPITGINQPQHFGDGTRLSIL.

This clonotype was observed a few times. This chain joins TRBV7-2 and TRBJ1-4; D may be TRBD1 (6 bases). Germline-derived CDR1 and CDR2 are SGHTA and FQGNSA. The CDR3 runs to 14 residues. V was pared by 5 bases and J by 6 bases, with 13 bases between. The CDR3 here is CASSQRGAHEKLFF. CDR3 nucleotide sequence: TGTGCCAGCAGCCAACGGGGGGCGCATGAAAAACTGTTTTTT.

This clonotype was picked up many times. CDR3 sequence: CATSEPTSGGATDTQYF. CDR3 nucleotide sequence: TGTGCCACCAGTGAACCAACTAGCGGGGGGGCCACAGATACGCAGTATTTT. This chain uses TRBV24-1 with TRBJ2-3, with 13 bases lining up with TRBD2. Looked up from germline, CDR1 is KGHDR and CDR2 is SFDVKD. The CDR3 has 17 residues. V gave up 4 bases and J gave up 2 bases; unmatched junction bases: 5.

This clonotype was seen many times. Its ends do not fully match the called genes, so a read error is possible. The chain employs TRBV9 and TRBJ2-2; 7 positions match TRBD2. CDR1 SGDLS and CDR2 YYNGEE come from the germline V gene. This CDR3 is 16 amino acids long. The CDR3 loop reads CASSALSGANTGELFF. DNA for the CDR3: TGTGCCAGCAGCGCCCTAAGCGGGGCGAACACGGGGGAGCTGTTTTTT.

This clonotype turned up a few times. The J gene is TRBJ2-7, the V gene TRBV5-8, with D perhaps TRBD1 (6 bases). V was clipped by 5 bases and J by 3 bases, with 18 bases between them. The CDR3 length is 15 residues. Germline V gives CDR1 SGHTS, CDR2 YDEGEE. This chain's CDR3 is CASSKLPRGHYEQYF. The CDR3 DNA reads TGTGCCAGCAGTAAGTTACCCAGGGGACACTACGAGCAGTACTTC.

This clonotype has ten or more counts. The chain combines TRBV12-3 or TRBV12-4 with TRBJ2-1; perhaps D is TRBD1 or TRBD2 (6 bases each). This CDR3 is 16 amino acids long. Between the trimmed V and J ends, which lost 1 base and 7 bases, there was a span of 17 bases. In nucleotides, the CDR3 is TGTGCCAGCAGTTTAGTAGGGGGAGGCCCTCGGAATGAGCAGTTCTTC. It translates to CASSLVGGGPRNEQFF.

The V and J genes are TRBV7-2 and TRBJ1-6; unclear D gene. The CDR3 runs to 12 residues. The ends were cut back, 6 bases at V and 9 bases at J, with 9 bases in the middle. CDR1 and CDR2 from the germline V gene are SGHTA and FQGNSA. For the CDR3, the DNA is TGTGCCAGCAGTCTTTCGAGTTCACCCCTCCACTTT. Its protein is CASSLSSSPLHF.

This clonotype was observed a handful of times. The chain joins TRBV19 to TRBJ2-7; tentatively, D is TRBD2 (6 bases). Trimming stripped 0 bases from V and 6 bases from J, with 12 bases between. Looked up from germline, CDR1 is LNHDA and CDR2 is SQIVND (reference sequence). CDR3 length: 14 residues. CDR3 region: CASSIDGTRVEQYF. The CDR3 DNA reads TGTGCCAGTAGTATAGATGGGACTCGGGTCGAGCAGTACTTC.

This clonotype was seen many times. The chain recombines TRBV6-4 with TRBJ2-3, with TRBD2 matching 10 bases. The CDR3 runs to 15 residues. Germline CDR1 MRHNA, CDR2 SNTAGT. Trimming took 3 bases from V and 4 from J; bases not matched to a gene: 4. The CDR3 nucleotides read TGTGCCAGCAGTGAAAGCGGGGGGGGAGCAGATACGCAGTATTTT. This translates into CASSESGGGADTQYF.

V usage is TRBV10-3 and J usage is TRBJ1-6; no definite D call. Germline CDR1 is ENHRY and CDR2 is SYGVKD. V shed 11 bases and J shed 0 bases, with 8 bases lying between them. The CDR3 loop spans 13 amino acids. CDR3 nucleotide sequence: TGTGCCGTCCGGATCTCCTATAATTCACCCCTCCACTTT. Translation: CAVRISYNSPLHF.

The J gene is TRBJ2-1, the V gene TRBV6-5; D tentatively reads TRBD1 or TRBD2 (5 bases each). Trimming pared 1 base from V and 5 bases from J, leaving 6 bases between. The CDR3 totals 13 residues. Per germline, CDR1 MNHEY and CDR2 SVGAGI. The CDR3 region is CASSYLGDNEQFF. Written as DNA, the CDR3 is TGTGCCAGCAGTTACTTGGGGGACAATGAGCAGTTCTTC.